This is a list of T cell receptor beta chains from one sample in a study of T cell responses to AZD1222 COVID-19 vaccine. Only in-frame clones appear in the TCRdb table, and some are missing; sequencing was by immunoSEQ multiplex PCR. The sample includes approximately 74,000 clones, roughly 87% of them seen just once. This specimen was peripheral blood, taken 28 days after the second AZD1222 dose. These receptors were taken from an adult who received the AZD1222 COVID-19 vaccine. Each CDR3 is given with its conserved first and last residue. Fields, in order: CDR3 DNA, CDR3 protein, V gene, clone size, CDR3 length, D gene, J gene. D genes are given only for firm matches. Not all rows give a size; the values are once, few, many and, for expanded clones, a class.

DNA: TGTGCCAGCAGCTTAGACTCCCCGTCGAATTCACCCCTCCACTTT; CDR3: CASSLDSPSNSPLHF; V: TRBV7-9; size: NA; length: 15; D: NA; J: TRBJ1-6
DNA: TGTGCCTGGAGTGTGGGGGCGGGGATCAATCAGCCCCAGCATTTT; CDR3: CAWSVGAGINQPQHF; V: TRBV30; size: NA; length: 15; D: NA; J: TRBJ1-5
DNA: TGTGCCAGCAGTGATCCCGGACAGTACTATGGCTACACCTTC; CDR3: CASSDPGQYYGYTF; V: TRBV6-2/TRBV6-3; size: NA; length: 14; D: NA; J: TRBJ1-2
DNA: TGTGCCAGCTCACCACAGGGGATGGGCTCCTACAATGAGCAGTTCTTC; CDR3: CASSPQGMGSYNEQFF; V: TRBV18; size: NA; length: 16; D: NA; J: TRBJ2-1
DNA: TGTGCCAGCAGCGTACACCTGGGACAGGGAAGTGGCTACACCTTC; CDR3: CASSVHLGQGSGYTF; V: TRBV11-2; size: NA; length: 15; D: TRBD1; J: TRBJ1-2
DNA: TGCAGTGCTAGTCTGTCTTCGGGTCGAGAGACCCAGTACTTC; CDR3: CSASLSSGRETQYF; V: TRBV20-1; size: NA; length: 14; D: NA; J: TRBJ2-5
DNA: TGTGCCAGCAGTAAATCCGGGGACCCCCGGGCTTTCTTT; CDR3: CASSKSGDPRAFF; V: TRBV12-3/TRBV12-4; size: NA; length: 13; D: NA; J: TRBJ1-1
DNA: TGTGCCAGTAACGCAGGGGGGGTATGGGAAAAACTGTTTTTT; CDR3: CASNAGGVWEKLFF; V: TRBV19; size: NA; length: 14; D: TRBD1; J: TRBJ1-4
DNA: TGTGCCAGCAGCTTAGGGGTAACGGATGGCTACACCTTC; CDR3: CASSLGVTDGYTF; V: TRBV7-9; size: NA; length: 13; D: NA; J: TRBJ1-2
DNA: TGTGCCAGCAGCAACTCCTGGGTACACGAGCAGTACTTC; CDR3: CASSNSWVHEQYF; V: TRBV7-2; size: NA; length: 13; D: NA; J: TRBJ2-7
DNA: TGTGCCAGCAGCTTGGCAGGGGGCGGCAATCAGCCCCAGCATTTT; CDR3: CASSLAGGGNQPQHF; V: TRBV5-6; size: few; length: 15; D: TRBD1; J: TRBJ1-5
DNA: TGTGCTAGCAGCTTATCGGGGGCAGGGGCCTCCTTCCAAGAGACCCAGTACTTC; CDR3: CASSLSGAGASFQETQYF; V: TRBV7-7; size: NA; length: 18; D: NA; J: TRBJ2-5
DNA: TGTGCCAGCAGGAAACAGGGTCTCAATCAGCCCCAGCATTTT; CDR3: CASRKQGLNQPQHF; V: TRBV7-9; size: NA; length: 14; D: NA; J: TRBJ1-5
DNA: TGTGCCAGTAGTAGAAGACAGGGGGCGAGCACTGAAGCTTTCTTT; CDR3: CASSRRQGASTEAFF; V: TRBV19; size: once; length: 15; D: TRBD1; J: TRBJ1-1
DNA: TGCGCCAGCAAGGCTGGGGACACTGAAGCTTTCTTT; CDR3: CASKAGDTEAFF; V: TRBV5-1; size: NA; length: 12; D: NA; J: TRBJ1-1
DNA: TGTGCCAGCAGCCGCGATGGGAACACTGAAGCTTTCTTT; CDR3: CASSRDGNTEAFF; V: TRBV6-2/TRBV6-3; size: NA; length: 13; D: NA; J: TRBJ1-1
DNA: TGTGCCTGGAGCGCCTTCCCGAACTATGGCTACACCTTC; CDR3: CAWSAFPNYGYTF; V: TRBV30; size: NA; length: 13; D: NA; J: TRBJ1-2
DNA: TGTGCCAGTAGGACCTGGGGCAATGAAAAACTGTTTTTT; CDR3: CASRTWGNEKLFF; V: TRBV19; size: NA; length: 13; D: NA; J: TRBJ1-4
DNA: TGTGCCAGTAGTACTGTTCCAGGGGGTAGCAATCAGCCCCAGCATTTT; CDR3: CASSTVPGGSNQPQHF; V: TRBV19; size: once; length: 16; D: TRBD1; J: TRBJ1-5
DNA: TGTGCCAGCAGCGTAGGGGGGGTTCGGGAAAAACTGTTTTTT; CDR3: CASSVGGVREKLFF; V: TRBV9; size: NA; length: 14; D: NA; J: TRBJ1-4
DNA: TGCGCCAGCAGCAAACTAGCGGGAGGGGACAATGAGCAGTTCTTC; CDR3: CASSKLAGGDNEQFF; V: TRBV5-1; size: NA; length: 15; D: TRBD2; J: TRBJ2-1
DNA: TGTGCCAGCAGCTTGGACGGGGGCGGCTCCTATGGCTACACCTTC; CDR3: CASSLDGGGSYGYTF; V: TRBV5-8; size: NA; length: 15; D: NA; J: TRBJ1-2
DNA: TGTGCCAGCAGTTCCCCCGGGACTAGTATTTACAATGAGCAGTTCTTC; CDR3: CASSSPGTSIYNEQFF; V: TRBV6-5; size: NA; length: 16; D: TRBD2; J: TRBJ2-1
DNA: TGTGCCAGCAGCCAAGATATCGTGCGGGGGGAGCTACCTCCCAATGAGCAGTTCTTC; CDR3: CASSQDIVRGELPPNEQFF; V: TRBV14; size: NA; length: 19; D: TRBD2; J: TRBJ2-1
DNA: TGCGCCAGCAGCTTGGGCAGGGGGCTAGGGAACACTGAAGCTTTCTTT; CDR3: CASSLGRGLGNTEAFF; V: TRBV5-1; size: NA; length: 16; D: TRBD1; J: TRBJ1-1
DNA: TGTGCCTGGAGTGAGGCAGGACACACTGAAGCTTTCTTT; CDR3: CAWSEAGHTEAFF; V: TRBV30; size: NA; length: 13; D: NA; J: TRBJ1-1
DNA: TGTGCCAGCAGTGAAGCGGTCCCCAGGACGGCTGCTTTCTTT; CDR3: CASSEAVPRTAAFF; V: TRBV6-1; size: NA; length: 14; D: NA; J: TRBJ1-1
DNA: TGCGCCAGCAGCCTGGGGAGGGGCGTGGAAAAACTGTTTTTT; CDR3: CASSLGRGVEKLFF; V: TRBV4-3; size: NA; length: 14; D: NA; J: TRBJ1-4
DNA: TGTGCCAGCAGCCATAGGCTAGCTCCCGATGAGCAGTTCTTC; CDR3: CASSHRLAPDEQFF; V: TRBV3-1/TRBV3-2; size: NA; length: 14; D: NA; J: TRBJ2-1
DNA: TGTGCCAGCAGCCAAGATTCGCCAGAGCTATATGGCTACACCTTC; CDR3: CASSQDSPELYGYTF; V: TRBV14; size: NA; length: 15; D: NA; J: TRBJ1-2
DNA: TGCGCCAGCAGCTCTCAGACAGGGAACTATGGCTACACCTTC; CDR3: CASSSQTGNYGYTF; V: TRBV5-1; size: NA; length: 14; D: TRBD1; J: TRBJ1-2
DNA: TGTGCCAGCAGTGAAGCGGGCCGCCGGGGCATTCAGTACTTC; CDR3: CASSEAGRRGIQYF; V: TRBV6-1; size: NA; length: 14; D: NA; J: TRBJ2-4
DNA: TGTGCCAGCAGTGGTTCCCAACTAAGGACTGAAGCTTTCTTT; CDR3: CASSGSQLRTEAFF; V: TRBV2; size: NA; length: 14; D: NA; J: TRBJ1-1
DNA: TGTGCCAGCAGCTTAACGGAGGCCCCGGGGGAGCCCCAGCATTTT; CDR3: CASSLTEAPGEPQHF; V: TRBV7-9; size: NA; length: 15; D: NA; J: TRBJ1-5
DNA: TGTGCCAGCAGCTTAGGAAGGGAGAGGGGCTATGGCTACACCTTC; CDR3: CASSLGRERGYGYTF; V: TRBV7-2; size: NA; length: 15; D: NA; J: TRBJ1-2
DNA: TGTGCCAGCAGCCCTTCCGAGTCCGGGGAGCTGTTTTTT; CDR3: CASSPSESGELFF; V: TRBV6-4; size: NA; length: 13; D: NA; J: TRBJ2-2
DNA: TGTGCCAGCATCATCTCCGGGACCCTGACCGGGGAGCTGTTTTTT; CDR3: CASIISGTLTGELFF; V: TRBV7-2; size: NA; length: 15; D: NA; J: TRBJ2-2
DNA: TGTGCCAGCAGCCCAAACCCCCGGGACCCTCTGACCCAGTACTTC; CDR3: CASSPNPRDPLTQYF; V: TRBV5-6; size: NA; length: 15; D: NA; J: TRBJ2-5